The 26 T cell receptor beta chains reported below all come from one sample, sequenced in a study of cytomegalovirus exposure and HLA in healthy donors. Here immunoSEQ multiplex PCR was the method, and the copy in TCRdb shows in-frame clones only, minus some. The data hold around 150,000 clones, with about 90% observed a single time. Material for sequencing was PBMCs. The source is a woman in her twenties or thirties in good health and CMV-seronegative.

The chain is built from TRBV6-1 and TRBJ2-1, with 7 bases matching TRBD1. Germline V CDR1 and CDR2: MNHNS, SASEGT. The CDR3 is made up of 15 amino acids. The V and J ends lost 7 bases and 8 bases, in that order; junction bases with no gene match: 14. This CDR3 is CASTSRTGQTDEQFF. CDR3 bases: TGTGCCAGCACCTCACGAACGGGACAGACCGATGAGCAGTTCTTC.

The sample holds a few counts of this clone. The rearrangement joins TRBV4-2 to TRBJ2-7; the D gene could be TRBD1 or TRBD2 (5 bases each). V lost 0 bases, J lost 0 bases, and 9 bases lay in between. Germline CDR1 reads LGHNA; CDR2 reads YNFKEQ. This CDR3 spans 15 amino acids. The CDR3 is CASSQEGDGSYEQYF. CDR3 sequence (DNA): TGTGCCAGCAGCCAAGAAGGGGACGGCTCCTACGAGCAGTACTTC.

The rearrangement links TRBV6-6 to TRBJ1-2; maybe TRBD1 (5 bases). CDR3 length: 16 amino acids. Germline V gene data show CDR1 as MNHNY and CDR2 as SVGAGI (reference sequence). V gave up 5 bases and J gave up 6 bases, with 22 bases separating them. The CDR3 reads CASSLRPDRGVDGYTF. In DNA, the CDR3 is TGTGCCAGCAGTCTCCGTCCCGACAGAGGGGTGGATGGCTACACCTTC.

The rearrangement links TRBV28 to TRBJ1-2; TRBD1 matches at 8 bases. Germline CDR1 is MDHEN and CDR2 is SYDVKM. The CDR3 covers 15 residues. J lost 6 bases, V lost 4 bases, and 10 bases had no gene match. CDR3 DNA: TGTGCCAGCAGTTCCCGGACAGGGTTGCAGGATGGCTACACCTTC. This translates into CASSSRTGLQDGYTF.

V and J are TRBV7-9 and TRBJ1-5; D call uncertain. The CDR3 is 13 residues long. The germline gives CDR1 SEHNR, CDR2 FQNEAQ (reference sequence). Trimming removed 3 bases at V and 5 bases at J, with 8 bases between. The CDR3 DNA follows: TGTGCCAGCAGCTTCAGTGCCCATCAGCCCCAGCATTTT. Translation: CASSFSAHQPQHF.

The J gene is TRBJ2-2, the V gene TRBV15; D is ambiguous. CDR1 LNHNV and CDR2 YYDKDF come from the germline V gene (reference sequence). The germline V and J ends were trimmed by 0 bases and 7 bases, with 12 bases remaining between them. This CDR3 is 15 amino acids long. CDR3: CATSRDLGDNGELFF. DNA of the CDR3: TGTGCCACCAGCAGAGATCTAGGAGACAACGGGGAGCTGTTTTTT.

V is TRBV28 and J is TRBJ2-1; TRBD1 matches 7 bases. Per the germline V gene, CDR1 is MDHEN and CDR2 is SYDVKM. The CDR3 extends over 14 amino acids. Trimming cost V 6 bases and J 6 bases; bases outside gene matches: 8. CDR3 coding DNA: TGTGCCAGCAGACTGGGACAGCTCCTCAATGAGCAGTTCTTC. It yields the protein CASRLGQLLNEQFF.

Concerning this clone itself: Other nucleotide sequences from this sample produce the same CDR3. The chain carries TRBV20-1 and TRBJ2-7; D is possibly TRBD1 (5 bases). The CDR3 extends over 11 amino acids. V was trimmed by 4 bases and J by 3 bases, leaving 7 bases between them. CDR1 and CDR2 from the germline V gene are DFQATT and SNEGSKA (reference sequence). The CDR3: CSAKDSYEQYF. The CDR3 nucleotides are TGCAGTGCTAAAGACAGCTACGAGCAGTACTTC.

The chain is built from TRBV6-4 and TRBJ1-5; weak D call: TRBD1 (5 bases). Germline V gives CDR1 MRHNA, CDR2 SNTAGT. Trimming stripped 5 bases from V and 5 bases from J, with 16 bases between. CDR3 length equals 15 residues. Here the CDR3 reads CASSLGGLNDQPQHF. CDR3 sequence (DNA): TGTGCCAGCAGTTTGGGGGGGTTAAACGATCAGCCCCAGCATTTT.

In this sample, this clone turned up a few times. The V gene is TRBV19, the J gene TRBJ1-5; D remains ambiguous. The CDR3 covers 16 residues. Trimming cost V 0 bases and J 5 bases, with 14 bases left between them. CDR1 LNHDA and CDR2 SQIVND come from the germline V gene (reference sequence). CDR3 nucleotides: TGTGCCAGTAGTATAGATCACCCCGGTGGGTATCAGCCCCAGCATTTT. Its translation: CASSIDHPGGYQPQHF.

The CDR3 region is CASSLEGLADEQYF. The CDR3, as DNA: TGTGCCAGCAGCTTGGAGGGACTAGCGGACGAGCAGTACTTC. This rearrangement joins TRBV5-4 to TRBJ2-7, with 11 bases lining up with TRBD2. CDR3 length: 14 residues. V gave up 0 bases and J gave up 5 bases; unmatched junction bases: 1. From germline, CDR1 is SGHNT and CDR2 YYREEE (reference sequence).

CDR3 in amino acids: CASSLGTESGKLFF. CDR3 coding DNA: TGTGCCAGCAGCTTGGGGACAGAGTCCGGAAAACTGTTTTTT. The rearrangement uses TRBV5-6 and TRBJ1-4, with a tentative D call TRBD1 (6 bases). V was trimmed by 0 bases and J by 10 bases, leaving 13 bases between them. The CDR3 length is 14 residues. Germline CDR1 SGHDT, CDR2 YYEEEE.

The chain links TRBV7-8 to TRBJ1-5; no clear D gene. Germline V gene lookup returns CDR1 SGHVS and CDR2 FQNEAQ. The length of the CDR3 is 15 residues. Trimming left V 2 bases short and J 0 bases short, with 8 bases between. CDR3 sequence: CASSLRQDSNQPQHF. The CDR3, as DNA: TGTGCCAGCAGCTTACGTCAGGATAGCAATCAGCCCCAGCATTTT.

This clone was recorded once. V is TRBV4-3 and J is TRBJ2-1; 9 bases are a match to TRBD2. CDR1 LGHNA and CDR2 YSLEER come from the germline V gene. V lost 0 bases and J lost 7; bases outside the gene matches: 7. The CDR3 runs to 16 residues. The CDR3 sequence: CASSQEGGGAYNEQFF. Here the CDR3 DNA reads TGCGCCAGCAGCCAAGAGGGCGGGGGGGCTTATAATGAGCAGTTCTTC.

The rearrangement links TRBV19 to TRBJ1-2; D unclear. V gave up 5 bases and J gave up 2 bases, with 9 bases separating them. The length of the CDR3 is 13 residues. The germline V gene encodes CDR1 LNHDA and CDR2 SQIVND (reference sequence). Here the CDR3 reads CASSGVLNYGYTF. CDR3 bases: TGTGCCAGTAGTGGGGTCCTGAACTATGGCTACACCTTC.

The V call is TRBV11-2, the J call TRBJ2-7; 8 bases match TRBD1. With 0 bases clipped from V and 9 bases from J, the junction kept 7 bases outside the gene matches. The length of the CDR3 is 14 residues. Germline V gene data show CDR1 as SGHAT and CDR2 as FQNNGV. CDR3 in DNA: TGTGCCAGCAGCTTAGAAGGACAGGGAGTTCGGCAGTACTTC. Its protein is CASSLEGQGVRQYF. The full variable domain, in which reference TRBV11-2 and TRBJ2-7 provide the parts outside the CDR3, is EAGVAQSPRYKIIEKRQSVAFWCNPISGHATLYWYQQILGQGPKLLIQFQNNGVVDDSQLPKDRFSAERLKGVDSTLKIQPAKLEDSAVYLCASSLEGQGVRQYFGPGTRLTVT.

This clone was recorded only once. This chain joins TRBV27 and TRBJ2-7; 9 bases fit TRBD2. The V and J ends lost 3 bases and 2 bases, in that order; junction bases with no gene match: 11. The CDR3 runs to 17 residues. Germline CDR1 is MNHEY and CDR2 is SMNVEV (reference sequence). The DNA of the CDR3 is TGTGCCAGCAGTTTGGCAGGTTCTAGCGGGATGGCCTACGAGCAGTACTTC. Residues: CASSLAGSSGMAYEQYF.

V gene TRBV27 combines with J gene TRBJ2-1; the D gene is possibly TRBD2 (5 bases). From germline, CDR1 is MNHEY and CDR2 SMNVEV (reference sequence). V lost 5 bases to trimming and J lost 0 bases, with 11 bases between them. The CDR3 spans 15 residues. CDR3 sequence (DNA): TGTGCCAGCAGTCCGGAGCGGACCTCCTACAATGAGCAGTTCTTC. This translates into CASSPERTSYNEQFF.

V usage is TRBV5-6 and J usage is TRBJ2-7; 13 bases are shared with TRBD2. V lost 3 bases to trimming and J lost 2 bases; unmatched junction nucleotides: 11. The germline V gene has CDR1 SGHDT and CDR2 YYEEEE. There are 18 residues in the CDR3. The CDR3 spells CASSSRLAGGFAPYEQYF. For the CDR3, the DNA is TGTGCCAGCAGCTCTCGACTAGCGGGGGGCTTCGCTCCCTACGAGCAGTACTTC. Full variable domain (missing parts from reference TRBV5-6 and TRBJ2-7): DAGVTQSPTHLIKTRGQQVTLRCSPKSGHDTVSWYQQALGQGPQFIFQYYEEEERQRGNFPDRFSGHQFPNYSSELNVNALLLGDSALYLCASSSRLAGGFAPYEQYFGPGTRLTVT.

V and J are TRBV13 and TRBJ2-1; TRBD2 agrees at 9 bases. Germline V CDR1 and CDR2: PRHDT, FYEKMQ (reference sequence). V was clipped by 2 bases and J by 5 bases; unmatched bases: 7. The CDR3 has 16 amino acids. The CDR3 DNA follows: TGTGCCAGCAGCTTATATGCGACTAGCGGTCACAATGAGCAGTTCTTC. Translating it yields CASSLYATSGHNEQFF.

The V and J genes are TRBV27 and TRBJ2-7; 8 nucleotides line up with TRBD1. V shed 5 bases, J shed 6 bases, and the junction held 9 bases outside the gene matches. Germline CDR1 and CDR2: MNHEY and SMNVEV (reference sequence). The CDR3 consists of 14 residues. CDR3 DNA: TGTGCCAGCAGTATCGGGACAGGCGTCCCCGAGCAGTACTTC. As protein: CASSIGTGVPEQYF.

The chain carries TRBV29-1 and TRBJ1-1; D unresolved. Germline V CDR1 and CDR2: SQVTM, ANQGSEA. This CDR3 has 12 residues. V was clipped by 4 bases and J by 6 bases, with 12 bases between them. The CDR3: CSVAYGEAEAFF. The CDR3 DNA reads TGCAGCGTTGCATATGGCGAGGCTGAAGCTTTCTTT.

The chain is built from TRBV6-5 and TRBJ1-1, with D perhaps matching TRBD1 (5 bases). CDR3 size: 15 residues. V lost 6 bases and J lost 5, with 19 bases in between. The germline V gene encodes CDR1 MNHEY and CDR2 SVGAGI. CDR3 sequence: CASSRQSGGTTEAFF. The CDR3 DNA follows: TGTGCCAGCAGCCGCCAGTCGGGGGGTACAACTGAAGCTTTCTTT.

The V call is TRBV9, the J call TRBJ2-3; D gene uncertain. The CDR3 runs 17 residues. Germline V lookup: CDR1 SGDLS, CDR2 YYNGEE. V shed 0 bases and J shed 0 bases, with 14 bases lying between them. DNA of the CDR3: TGTGCCAGCAGCGTAGCTGGGCGGCGGCCAAGCACAGATACGCAGTATTTT. This gives the protein CASSVAGRRPSTDTQYF.

The chain has TRBV28 and TRBJ2-4; no clear D gene. Germline V CDR1 and CDR2: MDHEN, SYDVKM. V was clipped by 5 bases and J by 0 bases, with 14 bases between them. The CDR3 extends over 16 amino acids. The CDR3 DNA reads as TGTGCCAGCAGTGGAGTACATCTCCTAGCCAAAAACATTCAGTACTTC. Translated, it gives CASSGVHLLAKNIQYF.

The chain links TRBV27 to TRBJ2-1; 7 bases align to TRBD2. With V trimmed by 3 bases and J by 5 bases, 13 bases remained unmatched. CDR1 is MNHEY and CDR2 is SMNVEV in the germline V gene (reference sequence). The CDR3 sequence is 17 residues long. The DNA of the CDR3 is TGTGCCAGCAGTTTTAGGGTCGGCGGGAGTAGCCACAATGAGCAGTTCTTC. Protein: CASSFRVGGSSHNEQFF.